Shown below are 17 T cell receptor beta chains from a single sample sequenced in a study of shared T cell receptors in the human thymus. Produced via immunoSEQ multiplex PCR; TCRdb's table is partial and in-frame only. The data show 600,000 to 900,000 clones, approximately 85% seen once. These records were also assigned to another study, of human thymus T cells.

The sample consisted of thymocytes. The receptors originated from a girl in the first two years of life with a congenital heart defect.

This chain joins TRBV7-2 and TRBJ2-5, with 16 nucleotides matching TRBD2. Per the germline V gene, CDR1 is SGHTA and CDR2 is FQGNSA. This CDR3 contains 19 residues. With V trimmed by 1 base and J by 4 bases, 9 bases remained unmatched. CDR3 DNA sequence: TGTGCCAGCAGCTTAGTAGGGACTAGCGGGGGGGCCGCACGAGAGACCCAGTACTTC. Protein sequence: CASSLVGTSGGAARETQYF.

The chain joins TRBV5-1 to TRBJ2-7, with TRBD2 matching over 8 bases. Trimming removed 7 bases from V and 6 bases from J; junction bases left unmatched: 6. The germline CDR1 and CDR2 sequences are SGHRS and YFSETQ. This CDR3 is built from 12 residues. CDR3 DNA: TGCGCCAGCCACCGGGGGGGAGGCGAGCAGTACTTC. Protein: CASHRGGGEQYF.

CDR3 loop: CASSQMERGERNTGELFF. The CDR3 DNA is TGCGCCAGCAGCCAAATGGAGCGGGGGGAACGAAACACCGGGGAGCTGTTTTTT. This chain links TRBV4-3 with TRBJ2-2, with TRBD2 matching over 9 bases. The germline V gene has CDR1 LGHNA and CDR2 YSLEER. There are 18 residues in the CDR3. V dropped 2 bases and J dropped 2; count of bases not matched to a gene: 9.

V usage is TRBV15 and J usage is TRBJ1-5, with D perhaps TRBD1 (6 bases). The CDR3 is made up of 13 amino acids. The V end lost 8 bases, the J end lost 3 bases, and 11 bases lay between the germline ends. Germline V CDR1 and CDR2: LNHNV, YYDKDF (reference sequence). CDR3 DNA: TGTGCCACCGCCCCAGGGGACAATCAGCCCCAGCATTTT. Protein product: CATAPGDNQPQHF. Full variable domain (remainder filled in from reference TRBV15 and TRBJ1-5): DAMVIQNPRYQVTQFGKPVTLSCSQTLNHNVMYWYQQKSSQAPKLLFHYYDKDFNNEADTPDNFQSRRPNTSFCFLDIRSPGLGDTAMYLCATAPGDNQPQHFGDGTRLSIL.

The chain combines TRBV9 with TRBJ2-5; 7 positions match TRBD2. The CDR3 spans 16 residues. CDR1 and CDR2 from the germline V gene are SGDLS and YYNGEE. The V gene end was trimmed by 3 bases and the J gene end by 0 bases; junction bases not matched to a gene: 8. In nucleotides, the CDR3 is TGTGCCAGCAGCGCCTCCGGGACTAAGAACCAAGAGACCCAGTACTTC. It yields the protein CASSASGTKNQETQYF. Full variable domain (outside the CDR3, taken from reference TRBV9 and TRBJ2-5): DSGVTQTPKHLITATGQRVTLRCSPRSGDLSVYWYQQSLDQGLQFLIQYYNGEERAKGNILERFSAQQFPDLHSELNLSSLELGDSALYFCASSASGTKNQETQYFGPGTRLLVL.

This rearrangement joins TRBV13 to TRBJ1-6; 7 bases line up with TRBD1. The CDR3 runs 14 residues. Germline CDR1 reads PRHDT; CDR2 reads FYEKMQ (reference sequence). V lost 4 bases, J lost 7 bases, and 4 bases stayed unmatched. The chain's CDR3 is CASSSGQSNSPLHF. CDR3 sequence (DNA): TGTGCCAGCAGCTCGGGACAGTCGAATTCACCCCTCCACTTT.

The CDR3 DNA is TGTGCCAGCAGTTTAGGGACAGGCAACTATGGCTACACCTTC. Protein product: CASSLGTGNYGYTF. The chain has TRBV27 and TRBJ1-2, with 8 bases matching TRBD1. V lost 2 bases to trimming and J lost 2 bases; unmatched junction nucleotides: 1. The CDR3 has 14 residues. CDR1 is MNHEY and CDR2 is SMNVEV in the germline V gene (reference sequence).

V gene TRBV18 combines with J gene TRBJ1-1, with D possibly TRBD1 on 6 matching bases. This CDR3 has 17 amino acids. The V gene lost 3 bases and the J gene lost 0 bases, with 17 bases spanning the gap. Germline V gives CDR1 KGHSH, CDR2 LQKENI. CDR3 DNA: TGTGCCAGCTCACCTAAGGCTAGACAGGTACTGAACACTGAAGCTTTCTTT. It specifies CASSPKARQVLNTEAFF.

The chain has TRBV19 and TRBJ1-2; 8 bases are a match to TRBD1. The germline CDR1 and CDR2 sequences are LNHDA and SQIVND (reference sequence). This CDR3 has 15 residues. The V gene end was trimmed by 5 bases and the J gene end by 4 bases; junction bases not matched to a gene: 9. CDR3 region: CASSSRDRRGYGYTF. The CDR3 DNA sequence: TGTGCCAGTAGTTCCCGGGACAGGCGGGGCTATGGCTACACCTTC.

V is TRBV10-3 and J is TRBJ1-1; a weak D match, TRBD1 (6 bases). There are 17 residues in the CDR3. The germline V and J ends were trimmed by 6 bases and 0 bases, with 20 bases remaining between them. Germline CDR1 and CDR2: ENHRY and SYGVKD. CDR3 sequence (DNA): TGTGCCATCAGGGGGCCAGGGGCGAGGAACATGAACACTGAAGCTTTCTTT. This encodes CAIRGPGARNMNTEAFF.

The CDR3 loop is CASNQNGGSGELFF. CDR3 DNA: TGTGCCAGCAACCAAAACGGGGGTTCCGGGGAGCTGTTTTTT. The chain has TRBV6-6 and TRBJ2-2, with D possibly matching TRBD2 (6 bases). The CDR3 totals 14 residues. CDR1 and CDR2 from the germline V gene are MNHNY and SVGAGI (reference sequence). Trimming cost V 7 bases and J 6 bases, with 15 bases left between them.

The genes are TRBV29-1 and TRBJ1-1; possible D gene TRBD1, 6 bases. The CDR3 runs to 14 residues. Germline V lookup: CDR1 SQVTM, CDR2 ANQGSEA. Trimming took off 1 base at V and 4 bases at J, with 13 bases between the two ends. The CDR3 region is CSVEGAGVFTEAFF. The CDR3 nucleotides read TGCAGCGTTGAAGGTGCAGGGGTATTCACTGAAGCTTTCTTT. Drawing the rest from reference TRBV29-1 and TRBJ1-1, the complete variable domain is SAVISQKPSRDICQRGTSLTIQCQVDSQVTMMFWYRQQPGQSLTLIATANQGSEATYESGFVIDKFPISRPNLTFSTLTVSNMSPEDSSIYLCSVEGAGVFTEAFFGQGTRLTVV.

This clone was observed a handful of times. This chain joins TRBV19 and TRBJ2-1, with 9 bases that match TRBD1. The V and J ends lost 5 bases and 4 bases, in that order; junction bases with no gene match: 15. Germline loops: CDR1 LNHDA, CDR2 SQIVND (reference sequence). This CDR3 region has 18 residues. The CDR3 protein is CASSRSPGTGFGYNEQFF. The DNA of the CDR3 is TGTGCCAGTAGTCGAAGTCCCGGGACAGGGTTCGGATACAATGAGCAGTTCTTC.

The chain employs TRBV20-1 and TRBJ1-1; D gene uncertain. The CDR3 contains 11 residues. Germline V lookup: CDR1 DFQATT, CDR2 SNEGSKA (reference sequence). Between the trimmed V and J ends, which lost 6 bases and 8 bases, there was a span of 13 bases. Here the CDR3 DNA reads TGCAGTGCCAGTGTACCCGTGGAAGCTTTCTTT. Its translation is CSASVPVEAFF.

The rearrangement uses TRBV7-9 and TRBJ2-3; tentative D call: TRBD1 (5 bases). The CDR3 has 15 amino acids. V lost 1 base, J lost 0 bases, and 8 bases lay in between. Per germline, CDR1 SEHNR and CDR2 FQNEAQ (reference sequence). For the CDR3, the DNA is TGTGCCAGCAGCTTAGGACAGATCAGCACAGATACGCAGTATTTT. It yields the protein CASSLGQISTDTQYF.

This clone was recorded once. The rearrangement joins TRBV12-5 to TRBJ2-5, with D uncertain. V gave up 6 bases and J gave up 2 bases, with 7 bases separating them. Looked up from germline, CDR1 is LGHNT and CDR2 is FRNRAP. The CDR3 runs 12 residues. The CDR3 DNA sequence: TGTGCTAGTGGCTATCTTCAAGAGACCCAGTACTTC. Translated: CASGYLQETQYF.

CDR3 DNA: TGTGCCAGCAGCGATCTCCCAGTGGGGGGGCTGGGTAGCAATCAGCCCCAGCATTTT. As protein: CASSDLPVGGLGSNQPQHF. This sequence joins TRBV7-6 and TRBJ1-5, with D possibly matching TRBD1 (6 bases). V shed 5 bases and J shed 0 bases, with 23 bases lying between them. Germline V gives CDR1 SGHVS, CDR2 FNYEAQ. The CDR3 is made up of 19 amino acids.